This TCR beta chain derives from a study of regulatory T cells in long-lasting Graves disease (dated by TCRdb to the early 2020s). Describing the broader study: Patients with newly diagnosed Graves' disease had been on antithyroid drugs for under 3 months. The study was conducted in China and was registered as a clinical trial. TCR sequencing covered some 13 persistent and 20 or so newly diagnosed Graves' disease patients, around 33 samples in total. This study used TCR sequencing and RNA sequencing of peripheral blood to compare persistent Graves' disease patients against newly diagnosed Graves' disease patients. Here is what the overall study found, with its caveats: Persistent Graves' disease patients showed lower TCR Shannon entropy and fewer highly expanded clones than newly diagnosed patients, suggesting clonal expansion. The study examined only peripheral blood because the primary lesion, thyroid tissue, could not be accessed. Persistent disease showed preferential use of TRBV28, TRBJ1-2 and TRBJ2-5, whereas newly diagnosed disease favored TRBV20-1 and TRBJ2-1. A larger number of public clonotypes was shared among persistent patients (about 2,700) than among newly diagnosed patients (roughly 980). The authors acknowledged the small sample size as a limitation that may reduce accuracy. Only the TCR beta chain was sequenced and analyzed.

This clonotype was recorded many times. No cognate antigen has been identified for it. No clone much larger than this one lies a single base away; base qualities are absent. Libraries came from multiplex PCR. Sequenced using an Illumina HiSeq 4000. TCR beta libraries were built with iRepertoire HTBI primers and Arm-PCR amplification of CDR3 regions. PCR products were gel purified before sequencing. On the study's bioinformatics: A total of fewer than 80 TRBV and approximately 13 TRBJ segments were identified across samples and were used for gene usage analysis of CDR3 amino acid clonotypes. Filtered high-quality paired reads were merged into contigs using COPE and FqMerger. BLAST was used to align contigs to IMGT TRBV, TRBD and TRBJ reference genes, with CDR3 defined following IMGT. Highly expanded clones were defined as clonotypes with a frequency above 0.1%. Shannon entropy was used to measure repertoire diversity, and the Gini coefficient was used to measure V-J evenness. Public clonotypes were defined as clonotypes shared by more than one individual. The public sequencing data were trimmed at Q25 with fastp and processed into clonotypes with MiXCR by TCRdb, which kept only in-frame beta chains. Rows matching on CDR3 protein sequence are summarized as one entry with the most common DNA and genes. The V and J calls were determined by TCRdb, not by the authors. The sample data list 350,000 to 400,000 distinct CDR3 sequences, and around a sixth of these were observed just once. The leading ten clones occupy 20% to 25% of the sample.

The cysteine opens and the phenylalanine closes a CDR3 of 15 amino acids. Only the CDR3 region is kept as DNA, spanning 45 bases read in frame from base 1. The junction shows trimming of 5 bases on V and 2 bases on J, and the gene matches do not reach 8 bases of it. CDR1 and CDR2 are drawn from the germline V gene: SGHRS, YFSETQ. Sample time point, as interpreted from the label and publication: newly diagnosed GD, antithyroid drugs for less than 3 months. For both TCR sequencing and RNA sequencing, RNA was extracted from PBMCs using TRIzol. Graves' disease was diagnosed according to American Thyroid Association guidelines. The patients came from an endocrinology department in Xi'an, China. From each patient, about 8.9 milliliters of peripheral blood was collected into an EDTA anticoagulant tube. Ficoll Paque Plus density gradient separation was used to isolate PBMCs, and no additional T cell sorting was done. RNA quality was checked with an Agilent 2100 Bioanalyzer and agarose gel, and concentration with a NanoDrop 2000.

The sample in question was peripheral blood mononuclear cells (PBMCs), obtained at new diagnosis, from a patient treated with antithyroid drugs. The chain uses TRBV5-1 and TRBJ2-5; 8 central bases correspond to TRBD2. The clonotype originates from a female donor with Graves disease. The nucleotides read TGCGCCAGCAGTCGGGAACTAGCGGTTCAAGAGACCCAGTACTTC. It specifies CASSRELAVQETQYF.